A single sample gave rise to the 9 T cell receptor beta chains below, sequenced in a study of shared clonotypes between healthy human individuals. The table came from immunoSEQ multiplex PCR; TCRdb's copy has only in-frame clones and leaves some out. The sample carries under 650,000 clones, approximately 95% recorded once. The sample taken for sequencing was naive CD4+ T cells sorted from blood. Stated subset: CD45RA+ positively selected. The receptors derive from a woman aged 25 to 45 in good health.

CDR3 sequence: CASSHTDTQYF. The CDR3 DNA follows: TGTGCCAGCAGTCACACAGATACGCAGTATTTT. The chain links TRBV6-8 to TRBJ2-3; unclear D gene. V was shortened by 5 bases and J by 2 bases, with 2 bases between the two germline ends. The germline V gene has CDR1 MNHGY and CDR2 SAAAGT. The CDR3 contains 11 residues.

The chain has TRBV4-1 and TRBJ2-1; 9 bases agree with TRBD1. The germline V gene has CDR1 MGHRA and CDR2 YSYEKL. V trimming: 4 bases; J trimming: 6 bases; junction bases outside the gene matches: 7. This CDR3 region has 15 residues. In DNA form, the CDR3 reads TGCGCCAGCAGCCCCGGGACAGGGAGTTTCAATGAGCAGTTCTTC. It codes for CASSPGTGSFNEQFF.

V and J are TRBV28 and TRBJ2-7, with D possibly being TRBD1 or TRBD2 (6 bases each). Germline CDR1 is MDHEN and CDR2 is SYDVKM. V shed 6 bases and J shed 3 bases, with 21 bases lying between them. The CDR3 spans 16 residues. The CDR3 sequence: CASSPRGGRGSYEQYF. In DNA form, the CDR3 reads TGTGCCAGCAGCCCTCGGGGAGGCAGGGGTAGCTACGAGCAGTACTTC.

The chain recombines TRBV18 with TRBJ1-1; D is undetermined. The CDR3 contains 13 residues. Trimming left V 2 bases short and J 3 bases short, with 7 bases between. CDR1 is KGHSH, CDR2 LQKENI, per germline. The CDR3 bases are TGTGCCAGCTCACCATCCGAGGACACTGAAGCTTTCTTT. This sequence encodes CASSPSEDTEAFF. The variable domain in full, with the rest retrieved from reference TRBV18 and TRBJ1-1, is NAGVMQNPRHLVRRRGQEARLRCSPMKGHSHVYWYRQLPEEGLKFMVYLQKENIIDESGMPKERFSAEFPKEGPSILRIQQVVRGDSAAYFCASSPSEDTEAFFGQGTRLTVV.

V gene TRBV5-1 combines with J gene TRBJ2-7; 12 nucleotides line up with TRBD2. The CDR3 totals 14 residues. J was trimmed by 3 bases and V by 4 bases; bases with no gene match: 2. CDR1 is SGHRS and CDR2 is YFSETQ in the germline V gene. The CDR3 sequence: CASSTTSGSYEQYF. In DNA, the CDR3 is TGCGCCAGCAGCACGACTAGCGGGAGCTACGAGCAGTACTTC.

The CDR3 region has the DNA TGTGCCAGCAGCTCTCTGGGACTAGCGTCCCGAGAGACCCAGTACTTC. Its translation is CASSSLGLASRETQYF. The rearrangement links TRBV5-5 to TRBJ2-5, with TRBD2 matching 10 bases. Germline CDR1 is SGHKS and CDR2 is YYEKEE (reference sequence). The length of the CDR3 is 16 residues. With 3 bases clipped from V and 4 bases from J, the junction kept 9 bases outside the gene matches.

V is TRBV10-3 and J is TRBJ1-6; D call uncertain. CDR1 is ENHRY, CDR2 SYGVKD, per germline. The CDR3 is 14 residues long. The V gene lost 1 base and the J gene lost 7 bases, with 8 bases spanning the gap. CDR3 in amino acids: CAISEFPDNSPLHF. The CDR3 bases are TGTGCCATCAGTGAGTTTCCAGACAATTCACCCCTCCACTTT.

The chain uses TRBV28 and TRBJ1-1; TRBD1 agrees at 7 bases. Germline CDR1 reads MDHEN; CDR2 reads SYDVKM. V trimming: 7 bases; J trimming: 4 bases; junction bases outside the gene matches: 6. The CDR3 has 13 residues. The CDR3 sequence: CASTSPGGTEAFF. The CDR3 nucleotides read TGTGCCAGCACCAGTCCAGGGGGCACTGAAGCTTTCTTT.

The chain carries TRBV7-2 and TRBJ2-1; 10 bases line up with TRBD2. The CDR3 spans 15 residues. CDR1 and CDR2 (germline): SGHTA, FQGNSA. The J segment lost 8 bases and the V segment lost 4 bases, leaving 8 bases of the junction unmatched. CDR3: CASSWVAGGRYEQFF. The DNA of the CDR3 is TGTGCCAGCAGCTGGGTAGCGGGAGGCCGGTATGAGCAGTTCTTC.